This is a list of T cell receptor beta chains from one sample in a study of blood T cell repertoires in COVID-19. Here immunoSEQ multiplex PCR was the method, and the copy in TCRdb shows in-frame clones only, minus some. This table has 250,000 or so clones, around 88% appearing once. The sequencing sample was made of PBMCs or T cells enriched from blood (not recorded which). These receptors were taken from a woman between 40 and 55 years old with acute COVID-19. The CDR3 runs from the conserved cysteine through the conserved F or W. The D gene is left open where the match is weak. Clone size is stated in some rows and not others, as once, few, many or a class when expanded.

v_gene: TRBV29-1
abundance: NA
d_gene: NA
j_gene: TRBJ2-3
CDR3aa: CSVESPSRTDTQYF
CDR3nt: TGCAGCGTTGAAAGCCCGTCGCGCACAGATACGCAGTATTTT

v_gene: TRBV6-2/TRBV6-3
abundance: NA
d_gene: NA
j_gene: TRBJ2-7
CDR3aa: CASSSPTWRATYEQYF
CDR3nt: TGTGCCAGCAGTTCCCCTACTTGGAGGGCGACCTACGAGCAGTACTTC

v_gene: TRBV5-6
abundance: once
d_gene: NA
j_gene: TRBJ1-1
CDR3aa: CASRQGPGTEAFF
CDR3nt: TGTGCCAGCAGACAGGGCCCGGGCACTGAAGCTTTCTTT

v_gene: TRBV10-2
abundance: once
d_gene: NA
j_gene: TRBJ2-1
CDR3aa: CASSEFGRVHEQFF
CDR3nt: TGCGCCAGCAGTGAGTTTGGCAGGGTTCATGAGCAGTTCTTC

v_gene: TRBV7-2
abundance: NA
d_gene: NA
j_gene: TRBJ1-6
CDR3aa: CASSYSRDGWLHF
CDR3nt: TGTGCCAGCAGCTATAGCAGGGATGGTTGGCTCCACTTT

v_gene: TRBV5-1
abundance: NA
d_gene: NA
j_gene: TRBJ2-7
CDR3aa: CASSLKRAGEQYF
CDR3nt: TGCGCCAGCAGCTTGAAGCGGGCGGGGGAGCAGTACTTC

v_gene: TRBV27
abundance: NA
d_gene: NA
j_gene: TRBJ1-2
CDR3aa: CASGRRDGVYGYTF
CDR3nt: TGTGCCAGCGGTCGTCGGGATGGGGTCTATGGCTACACCTTC

v_gene: TRBV7-2
abundance: few
d_gene: TRBD1
j_gene: TRBJ1-6
CDR3aa: CASSSTGGAGSPLHF
CDR3nt: TGTGCCAGCAGTTCAACAGGGGGCGCGGGATCACCCCTCCACTTT

v_gene: TRBV11-3
abundance: NA
d_gene: TRBD2
j_gene: TRBJ2-1
CDR3aa: CASSLVGLAGLGEQFF
CDR3nt: TGTGCCAGCAGCTTAGTAGGCCTAGCGGGCTTGGGAGAGCAGTTCTTC

v_gene: TRBV30
abundance: once
d_gene: TRBD1
j_gene: TRBJ1-3
CDR3aa: CAWSRDRESIYF
CDR3nt: TGTGCCTGGAGTAGGGACAGGGAGTCCATATATTTT

v_gene: TRBV6-5
abundance: NA
d_gene: NA
j_gene: TRBJ2-5
CDR3aa: CASTRQLQETQYF
CDR3nt: TGTGCCAGCACCAGACAGTTACAAGAGACCCAGTACTTC

v_gene: TRBV18
abundance: NA
d_gene: TRBD1
j_gene: TRBJ1-2
CDR3aa: CASSLPGTGNVYTF
CDR3nt: TGTGCCAGCTCACTACCCGGGACAGGGAATGTCTACACCTTC

v_gene: TRBV4-3
abundance: NA
d_gene: TRBD2
j_gene: TRBJ2-1
CDR3aa: CASSQDPLAGEAYNEQFF
CDR3nt: TGCGCCAGCAGCCAAGACCCACTAGCGGGGGAAGCCTACAATGAGCAGTTCTTC

v_gene: TRBV5-1
abundance: NA
d_gene: TRBD1
j_gene: TRBJ2-7
CDR3aa: CASRVSGQGSNEQYF
CDR3nt: TGCGCCAGCAGAGTTTCGGGACAGGGGTCTAACGAGCAGTACTTC

v_gene: TRBV15
abundance: NA
d_gene: TRBD1
j_gene: TRBJ1-1
CDR3aa: CATSRASGTGGTGAFF
CDR3nt: TGTGCCACCAGCAGAGCCTCCGGGACAGGAGGCACGGGAGCTTTCTTT

v_gene: TRBV12-5
abundance: NA
d_gene: NA
j_gene: TRBJ2-2
CDR3aa: CASEGTAAGLFF
CDR3nt: TGTGCTAGTGAAGGTACGGCGGCGGGGCTGTTTTTT

v_gene: TRBV10-1
abundance: NA
d_gene: TRBD2
j_gene: TRBJ2-3
CDR3aa: CASSDSGLAGTDTQYF
CDR3nt: TGCGCCAGCAGTGACTCCGGACTAGCGGGAACAGATACGCAGTATTTT

v_gene: TRBV5-1
abundance: once
d_gene: NA
j_gene: TRBJ2-3
CDR3aa: CASSLLPGSTDTQYF
CDR3nt: TGCGCCAGCAGCTTGTTGCCGGGAAGCACAGATACGCAGTATTTT

v_gene: TRBV9
abundance: NA
d_gene: TRBD2
j_gene: TRBJ2-5
CDR3aa: CASSAQGLAGEETQYF
CDR3nt: TGTGCCAGCAGCGCCCAGGGACTAGCGGGGGAAGAGACCCAGTACTTC

v_gene: TRBV6-6
abundance: NA
d_gene: TRBD1
j_gene: TRBJ2-2
CDR3aa: CASSSTGLRNTGELFF
CDR3nt: TGTGCCAGCAGTTCGACAGGGCTGAGGAACACCGGGGAGCTGTTTTTT

v_gene: TRBV11-2
abundance: NA
d_gene: TRBD1
j_gene: TRBJ1-2
CDR3aa: CASTTQGAGYGYTF
CDR3nt: TGTGCCAGCACTACGCAGGGGGCCGGCTATGGCTACACCTTC

v_gene: TRBV5-1
abundance: NA
d_gene: NA
j_gene: TRBJ1-4
CDR3aa: CASSLNTAVNEKLFF
CDR3nt: TGCGCCAGCAGCTTGAATACTGCCGTTAATGAAAAACTGTTTTTT

v_gene: TRBV6-5
abundance: NA
d_gene: TRBD2
j_gene: TRBJ2-3
CDR3aa: CASSYSRAGTPYF
CDR3nt: TGTGCCAGCAGTTACTCAAGAGCGGGGACCCCGTATTTT

v_gene: TRBV19
abundance: NA
d_gene: TRBD1
j_gene: TRBJ2-2
CDR3aa: CASSTPGQSNTGELFF
CDR3nt: TGTGCCAGTAGTACCCCGGGACAGTCGAACACCGGGGAGCTGTTTTTT

v_gene: TRBV25-1
abundance: NA
d_gene: NA
j_gene: TRBJ1-2
CDR3aa: CASGGEGANYGYTF
CDR3nt: TGTGCCAGCGGGGGGGAGGGAGCTAACTATGGCTACACCTTC

v_gene: TRBV11-2
abundance: NA
d_gene: NA
j_gene: TRBJ1-1
CDR3aa: CASRPLQGHLNTEAFF
CDR3nt: TGTGCCAGCAGACCCCTACAAGGACACCTAAACACTGAAGCTTTCTTT

v_gene: TRBV6-5
abundance: NA
d_gene: TRBD1
j_gene: TRBJ1-3
CDR3aa: CASSYGTGSGNTIYF
CDR3nt: TGTGCCAGCAGTTACGGGACAGGGTCTGGAAACACCATATATTTT

v_gene: TRBV30
abundance: NA
d_gene: NA
j_gene: TRBJ2-3
CDR3aa: CAWSVRSRPPGDTQYF
CDR3nt: TGTGCCTGGAGTGTACGGAGTCGCCCCCCGGGAGATACGCAGTATTTT

v_gene: TRBV5-1
abundance: NA
d_gene: TRBD1
j_gene: TRBJ1-1
CDR3aa: CASSLAGTGDTEAFF
CDR3nt: TGCGCCAGCAGCTTGGCCGGGACAGGGGACACTGAAGCTTTCTTT

v_gene: TRBV4-2
abundance: NA
d_gene: TRBD2
j_gene: TRBJ2-5
CDR3aa: CASSQVGGGQETQYF
CDR3nt: TGTGCCAGCAGCCAAGTCGGGGGGGGGCAAGAGACCCAGTACTTC

v_gene: TRBV30
abundance: NA
d_gene: NA
j_gene: TRBJ2-4
CDR3aa: CAWSEEDRTKNIQYF
CDR3nt: TGTGCCTGGAGTGAGGAGGACAGAACCAAAAACATTCAGTACTTC